Shown below are 2 T cell receptor beta chains from a single sample sequenced in a study of post-analysis software for immune sequencing data. Prepared TCR beta cDNA libraries contained unique molecular identifiers. TCRdb reprocessed the PCR reads via MiXCR and lists one record per CDR3 protein. The table lists 400,000 to 500,000 distinct CDR3 sequences, more than 30% of them singletons. Their target antigens are unknown. Points from the study as a whole: TRBV5-6, TRBV5-1 and TRBV20-1 were among roughly 5 TRBV segments more frequent in patients than controls.

The sample consisted of blood. Receptor source: a girl aged 2 to 9 with multiple sclerosis.

The DNA for the CDR3 is TGTGCCAGCAGTTTAAAGGGGGGGCCTCTCTACGAGCAGTACTTC. Translated: CASSLKGGPLYEQYF. The genes are TRBV27 and TRBJ2-7; D is possibly TRBD2 (7 bases). Trimming removed 2 bases at V and 3 bases at J, with 14 bases between. Germline-derived CDR1 and CDR2 are MNHEY and SMNVEV (reference sequence). The CDR3 sequence is 15 residues long.

V usage is TRBV12-3 or TRBV12-4 and J usage is TRBJ1-1, with D uncertain. V lost 1 base, J lost 1 base, and 7 bases lay in between. CDR3 length equals 14 residues. CDR3 in amino acids: CASSLVASNTEAFF. CDR3 nucleotide sequence: TGTGCCAGCAGTTTAGTGGCTTCGAACACTGAAGCTTTCTTT.